Shown below are 11 T cell receptor beta chains from a single sample sequenced in a study of response to subunit inactivated influenza vaccine. One entry per CDR3 protein, called by TCRdb with MiXCR from the RT-PCR reads. The data show about 500,000 distinct CDR3 sequences, with 16% seen just once and over 2.5% held by the top ten. The specimen comprised CD4+ T cells sorted from PBMCs, sampled around 25 months after vaccination. The receptor set was obtained from a man between 50 and 75 years old who received an inactivated influenza vaccine.

The chain recombines TRBV28 with TRBJ2-3, with TRBD2 matching 14 bases. Germline V gene sequence: CDR1 MDHEN, CDR2 SYDVKM. The trim removed 3 bases at V and 4 bases at J, leaving 12 bases unmatched. The CDR3 has 19 amino acids. The CDR3 DNA follows: TGTGCCAGCAGTTTCCGAGGGACTAGCGGGGGAATGGTTTCAGATACGCAGTATTTT. This sequence encodes CASSFRGTSGGMVSDTQYF.

This chain joins TRBV20-1 and TRBJ2-2; no definite D call. The germline gives CDR1 DFQATT, CDR2 SNEGSKA (reference sequence). V was pared by 5 bases and J by 5 bases, with 9 bases between. The CDR3 length is 12 residues. CDR3 bases: TGCAGTGCTGCTAGTAGTACCGGGGAGCTGTTTTTT. This gives the protein CSAASSTGELFF.

This clonotype was detected ten times or more. CDR3 amino acids: CASSEQGASYNEQFF. In DNA form, the CDR3 reads TGTGCCAGCAGTGAACAGGGGGCGTCTTACAATGAGCAGTTCTTC. The chain recombines TRBV6-1 with TRBJ2-1; the match to TRBD1 covers 8 bases. The CDR3 has 15 residues. J was trimmed by 4 bases and V by 2 bases; bases with no gene match: 4. Germline CDR1 is MNHNS and CDR2 is SASEGT.

This clonotype showed up just a few times. V and J are TRBV10-3 and TRBJ1-3; perhaps TRBD1 as D (5 bases). CDR1 and CDR2 (germline): ENHRY, SYGVKD. V lost 0 bases and J lost 3, with 12 bases in between. The CDR3 spans 16 residues. The CDR3 loop is CAISESRSRDGNTIYF. CDR3 DNA sequence: TGTGCCATCAGTGAGTCGCGGAGCAGGGATGGAAACACCATATATTTT.

This sequence joins TRBV5-6 and TRBJ2-7, with 8 bases matching TRBD1. From germline, CDR1 is SGHDT and CDR2 YYEEEE. The CDR3 sequence is 17 residues long. After removal of 0 bases from V and 7 bases from J, the junction contained 15 bases not matched to a gene. CDR3 nucleotides: TGTGCCAGCAGCTTGGGCCCCCCGGGCAGGGGGCCTCGGGAGCAGTACTTC. Its translation: CASSLGPPGRGPREQYF. Drawing the rest from reference TRBV5-6 and TRBJ2-7, the complete variable domain is DAGVTQSPTHLIKTRGQQVTLRCSPKSGHDTVSWYQQALGQGPQFIFQYYEEEERQRGNFPDRFSGHQFPNYSSELNVNALLLGDSALYLCASSLGPPGRGPREQYFGPGTRLTVT.

This clonotype was found many times. The J gene is TRBJ1-1, the V gene TRBV20-1; tentatively, D is TRBD1 (6 bases). V was pared by 7 bases and J by 4 bases, with 10 bases between. Germline CDR1 and CDR2: DFQATT and SNEGSKA (reference sequence). The CDR3 is made up of 11 amino acids. The CDR3 here is CSGETGTEAFF. DNA for the CDR3: TGCAGTGGAGAGACAGGCACTGAAGCTTTCTTT.

The CDR3 reads CSVATSSSDTQYF. CDR3 DNA: TGCAGCGTTGCTACTAGCAGTTCAGATACGCAGTATTTT. This chain uses TRBV29-1 with TRBJ2-3, with D perhaps matching TRBD2 (6 bases). Trimming stripped 4 bases from V and 4 bases from J, with 12 bases between. Germline V gives CDR1 SQVTM, CDR2 ANQGSEA. This CDR3 spans 13 amino acids.

Only a few counts were recorded for this clonotype. The J gene is TRBJ2-7, the V gene TRBV5-1; D gene unclear. The germline V gene has CDR1 SGHRS and CDR2 YFSETQ. CDR3 length: 13 amino acids. V was clipped by 1 base and J by 3 bases, with 8 bases between them. The CDR3 DNA is TGCGCCAGCAGCTTGTCAGCCAACTACGAGCAGTACTTC. Its protein product is CASSLSANYEQYF.

The chain has TRBV10-2 and TRBJ2-2; D unresolved. The V end lost 6 bases, the J end lost 2 bases, and 7 bases lay between the germline ends. Germline loops: CDR1 WSHSY, CDR2 SAAADI. This CDR3 region has 13 residues. CDR3 bases: TGCGCCAGCAGGATTAGTAACACCGGGGAGCTGTTTTTT. Its protein product is CASRISNTGELFF.

This chain links TRBV11-2 with TRBJ2-3, with TRBD2 as a possible D gene (5 bases). Germline V gene data show CDR1 as SGHAT and CDR2 as FQNNGV. Trimming removed 2 bases at V and 0 bases at J, with 9 bases between. The CDR3 is made up of 15 amino acids. CDR3 sequence reads: CASSLFDYSTDTQYF. In DNA form, the CDR3 reads TGTGCCAGCAGCTTATTCGACTACAGCACAGATACGCAGTATTTT.

This sequence joins TRBV20-1 and TRBJ2-3, with TRBD2 matching 15 bases. This CDR3 contains 15 residues. Trimming cost V 8 bases and J 6 bases; bases outside gene matches: 9. Germline CDR1 reads DFQATT; CDR2 reads SNEGSKA (reference sequence). CDR3 in DNA: TGCAGTACCAGGGCCGGGACTAGCGGGGGGGATACGCAGTATTTT. This translates into CSTRAGTSGGDTQYF.